This entry lists 7 T cell receptor beta chains sequenced from one sample in a study of T cells after yellow fever vaccination. TCRdb used MiXCR to reprocess the 5' RACE reads, holding one entry per CDR3 protein. This sample has 350,000 to 450,000 distinct CDR3 sequences; approximately 18% occur once, and the top ten carry roughly a sixth. The sequenced sample was PBMCs, obtained before the yellow fever booster vaccination. The receptors here all came from a man younger than 35 who received the YFV17D yellow fever vaccine.

This clonotype was seen a few times. The CDR3 sequence: CASSQEQGTNTGELFF. CDR3 in DNA: TGCGCCAGCAGCCAAGAGCAGGGTACGAACACCGGGGAGCTGTTTTTT. The genes are TRBV4-3 and TRBJ2-2, with D maybe TRBD1 (5 bases). V lost 0 bases, J lost 0 bases, and 8 bases lay in between. Germline V CDR1 and CDR2: LGHNA, YSLEER. This CDR3 has 16 residues.

The sample holds a few counts of this clonotype. The genes are TRBV7-3 and TRBJ2-2; 8 positions agree with TRBD2. Germline V gives CDR1 SGHTA, CDR2 FQGTGA. Germline trimming cut 5 bases from V and 0 bases from J; bases unmatched to any gene: 2. The CDR3 is made up of 15 amino acids. The CDR3 is CASSPGGSNTGELFF. In nucleotides, the CDR3 is TGTGCCAGCAGCCCGGGGGGGTCGAACACCGGGGAGCTGTTTTTT.

This clonotype has more than one count but fewer than ten. CDR3 sequence reads: CASSHLAGGPDEQFF. The DNA of the CDR3 is TGCGCCAGCAGCCACCTAGCGGGGGGGCCCGATGAGCAGTTCTTC. The chain is built from TRBV4-3 and TRBJ2-1, with TRBD2 identical over 12 bases. Losses at the gene ends were 3 bases for V and 8 bases for J; bases not matched to a gene: 5. The V gene's germline CDR1 is LGHNA and CDR2 YSLEER. The length of the CDR3 is 15 residues.

The gene calls are TRBV6-5 and TRBJ2-5; possibly TRBD2 for D (6 bases). Trimming removed 6 bases at V and 7 bases at J, with 15 bases between. CDR1 is MNHEY and CDR2 is SVGAGI in the germline V gene. This CDR3 region has 13 residues. The CDR3 DNA sequence: TGTGCCAGCAGATTCAGCTGGGAGGCGACCCAGTACTTC. As protein: CASRFSWEATQYF.

This clonotype was counted only a few times. This chain links TRBV5-1 with TRBJ2-1; 9 bases agree with TRBD2. The CDR3 extends over 14 amino acids. Trimming removed 6 bases from V and 2 bases from J; junction bases left unmatched: 3. Germline CDR1 is SGHRS and CDR2 is YFSETQ. The CDR3 loop reads CASKAGGTYNEQFF. Written as DNA, the CDR3 is TGCGCCAGCAAAGCGGGGGGTACCTACAATGAGCAGTTCTTC.

The gene calls are TRBV7-9 and TRBJ1-2, with D possibly matching TRBD1 (5 bases). CDR3 length: 13 amino acids. Germline V lookup: CDR1 SEHNR, CDR2 FQNEAQ (reference sequence). Trimming stripped 4 bases from V and 8 bases from J, with 14 bases between. The CDR3 is CASSSAGEGGYTF. The CDR3 nucleotides read TGTGCCAGCAGCTCAGCGGGGGAAGGAGGCTACACCTTC.

The genes are TRBV28 and TRBJ2-3; 10 positions agree with TRBD2. V was clipped by 5 bases and J by 3 bases; unmatched bases: 8. CDR1 and CDR2 (germline): MDHEN, SYDVKM. The CDR3 sequence is 16 residues long. CDR3 protein: CASSPPSSGGTDTQYF. The CDR3 nucleotides read TGTGCCAGCAGTCCACCATCTAGCGGGGGAACAGATACGCAGTATTTT.